This entry lists 13 T cell receptor beta chains sequenced from one sample in a study of blood T cell repertoires in COVID-19. Produced via immunoSEQ multiplex PCR; TCRdb's table is partial and in-frame only. The data hold some 390,000 clones, with approximately 90% observed a single time. Sequencing input: peripheral blood. Receptors were obtained from a woman in her forties with COVID-19, enrolled during active disease.

This chain joins TRBV18 and TRBJ1-5; D gene ambiguous. Deletions cut 3 bases from V and 3 bases from J, with 6 bases between. CDR1 and CDR2 from the germline V gene are KGHSH and LQKENI. The CDR3 loop spans 13 amino acids. CDR3 sequence: CASSPTYNQPQHF. In DNA form, the CDR3 reads TGTGCCAGCTCACCGACATACAATCAGCCCCAGCATTTT.

The chain recombines TRBV9 with TRBJ2-1; D gene ambiguous. The CDR3 sequence is 13 residues long. CDR1 and CDR2 from the germline V gene are SGDLS and YYNGEE. V was trimmed by 1 base and J by 9 bases, leaving 11 bases between them. The CDR3 sequence: CASSVPTYGEQFF. CDR3 in DNA: TGTGCCAGCAGCGTACCCACATATGGTGAGCAGTTCTTC.

V usage is TRBV4-1 and J usage is TRBJ2-1; 8 nucleotides align to TRBD1. CDR1 and CDR2 from the germline V gene are MGHRA and YSYEKL. J gave up 2 bases and V 1 base, and 4 bases lay outside the gene matches. This CDR3 region has 16 residues. Here the CDR3 reads CASSQVAGQAYNEQFF. The CDR3 DNA reads TGCGCCAGCAGCCAAGTTGCGGGACAGGCCTACAATGAGCAGTTCTTC.

The rearrangement links TRBV5-1 to TRBJ2-3; D may be TRBD1 (6 bases). The CDR3 totals 13 residues. CDR1 is SGHRS, CDR2 YFSETQ, per germline. V gave up 2 bases and J gave up 5 bases, with 9 bases separating them. The CDR3 protein is CASSFKGEDTQYF. The DNA for the CDR3 is TGCGCCAGCAGCTTTAAGGGGGAAGATACGCAGTATTTT. The whole variable domain, filled in from reference TRBV5-1 and TRBJ2-3, reads KAGVTQTPRYLIKTRGQQVTLSCSPISGHRSVSWYQQTPGQGLQFLFEYFSETQRNKGNFPGRFSGRQFSNSRSEMNVSTLELGDSALYLCASSFKGEDTQYFGPGTRLTVL.

The gene calls are TRBV6-5 and TRBJ1-4; TRBD1 matches at 8 bases. Looked up from germline, CDR1 is MNHEY and CDR2 is SVGAGI. V trimming: 6 bases; J trimming: 10 bases; junction bases outside the gene matches: 13. The CDR3 is 15 amino acids. The CDR3 DNA is TGTGCCAGCAGCCCCGGGGACAGGCCAGTCGGAAAACTGTTTTTT. It specifies CASSPGDRPVGKLFF.

The rearrangement uses TRBV7-8 and TRBJ2-7; maybe TRBD1 (5 bases). The V end lost 6 bases, the J end lost 4 bases, and 22 bases lay between the germline ends. The CDR3 is 16 residues long. Germline V CDR1 and CDR2: SGHVS, FQNEAQ. CDR3 in amino acids: CASRNLRGSGRYEQYF. The CDR3 coding sequence is TGTGCCAGCAGAAATCTAAGGGGCTCCGGGCGGTACGAGCAGTACTTC.

V usage is TRBV5-1 and J usage is TRBJ1-1; 7 nucleotides match TRBD1. The CDR3 extends over 15 amino acids. Unmatched junction bases numbered 12, after V lost 5 bases and J lost 5 bases. Germline assignment: CDR1 SGHRS and CDR2 YFSETQ. CDR3 loop: CASSPVEGANTEAFF. CDR3 DNA: TGCGCCAGCAGTCCGGTAGAGGGGGCGAATACTGAAGCTTTCTTT.

The chain uses TRBV5-1 and TRBJ1-1; weak D call: TRBD1 (5 bases). This CDR3 comprises 15 residues. Trimming cost V 2 bases and J 3 bases, with 14 bases left between them. CDR1 is SGHRS and CDR2 is YFSETQ in the germline V gene. The CDR3 DNA reads as TGCGCCAGCAGCTTCAGGGAGGCGGGGGACACTGAAGCTTTCTTT. This codes for CASSFREAGDTEAFF.

V is TRBV5-4 and J is TRBJ1-2; possible D gene TRBD1, 6 bases. Trimming shortened V by 4 bases and J by 4 bases, and 14 bases separated the two germline ends. The CDR3 is made up of 14 amino acids. Germline assignment: CDR1 SGHNT and CDR2 YYREEE (reference sequence). CDR3 sequence reads: CASSPDSLPYGYTF. The CDR3 DNA follows: TGTGCCAGCAGCCCGGACAGTCTTCCCTATGGCTACACCTTC. The full variable domain, completed using reference TRBV5-4 and TRBJ1-2, is ETGVTQSPTHLIKTRGQQVTLRCSSQSGHNTVSWYQQALGQGPQFIFQYYREEENGRGNFPPRFSGLQFPNYSSELNVNALELDDSALYLCASSPDSLPYGYTFGSGTRLTVV.

The chain joins TRBV30 to TRBJ2-7, with no clear D. The germline V gene encodes CDR1 GTSNPN and CDR2 SVGIG (reference sequence). The CDR3 length is 13 residues. Trimming stripped 0 bases from V and 6 bases from J, with 12 bases between. This CDR3 reads CAWSVSGFGEQYF. CDR3 nucleotides: TGTGCCTGGAGTGTATCCGGGTTCGGCGAGCAGTACTTC.

This clone was counted a few times. The chain uses TRBV12-3 or TRBV12-4 and TRBJ1-1; D gene ambiguous. This CDR3 is 13 amino acids long. Trimming took off 1 base at V and 1 base at J, with 4 bases between the two ends. The CDR3 protein is CASSLEQNTEAFF. The DNA for the CDR3 is TGTGCCAGCAGTTTAGAACAGAACACTGAAGCTTTCTTT.

The chain recombines TRBV3-1 (or the pseudogene TRBV3-2) with TRBJ1-1; maybe TRBD1 (5 bases). Trimming cost V 1 base and J 3 bases, with 12 bases left between them. This CDR3 comprises 15 residues. Germline CDR1 LGHDT, CDR2 YNNKEL (reference sequence). As DNA, the CDR3 is TGTGCCAGCAGCCAAGGGGGTAACAGGCACACTGAAGCTTTCTTT. This codes for CASSQGGNRHTEAFF.

The DNA of the CDR3 is TGTGCCAGCAGTCCCATGACTAGCGGGGTTGTCCAAGAGACCCAGTACTTC. It specifies CASSPMTSGVVQETQYF. The rearrangement links TRBV28 to TRBJ2-5; TRBD2 aligns across 11 bases. From germline, CDR1 is MDHEN and CDR2 SYDVKM. There are 17 residues in the CDR3. The junction had 9 bases not matched to a gene; V was cut back by 5 bases and J by 1 base.